The clone carrying this T cell receptor (beta chain) has only a few counts. What it recognizes is unknown. V was pared by 0 bases and J by 3 bases, with 13 bases between. This CDR3 contains 15 residues. Per germline, CDR1 SGHRS and CDR2 YFSETQ. Each of the donors was a healthy bone marrow donor. The data derive from a study of cytomegalovirus exposure and HLA in healthy donors. Findings of the study overall: The likely origin of a cluster of highly shared sequence variants was a sequencing artifact. Most TCR sequences were rare, but some public TCRs occurred in many donors. Accounts indicate the classifier identified cytomegalovirus status with strong specificity and sensitivity.

Both 60 Vbeta primers and 13 Jbeta primers went into the PCR. Using immunoSEQ multiplex PCR, the repertoire was profiled, and TCRdb retains in-frame clones only, with some absent. The sample has approximately 140,000 clones, roughly 83% seen once. This receptor was obtained from a human donor in good health. The sequenced sample consisted of PBMCs. The V and J genes are TRBV5-1 and TRBJ2-7; D possibly corresponds to TRBD2 (6 bases). CDR3 in DNA: TGCGCCAGCAGCTTGGGGGGTCTAGCGAGCTACGAGCAGTACTTC. Protein sequence: CASSLGGLASYEQYF.